What follows is one T cell receptor beta chain and its context. Assay used: immunoSEQ multiplex PCR; TCRdb lists only in-frame clones, some missing. The sample records 150,000 to 200,000 clones, about 90% being singletons. This specimen belongs to a study of blood T cell repertoires in COVID-19. Study in general: COVID-19 samples from acute and convalescent phases originated in the United States, Italy and Spain.

V gave up 7 bases and J gave up 9 bases; unmatched junction bases: 15. In germline, CDR1 is LNHDA, CDR2 SQIVND (reference sequence). The CDR3 is made up of 16 amino acids. Sequenced: peripheral blood. The TCR was taken from a woman aged 70-85 years with acute or convalescent COVID-19. The chain carries TRBV19 and TRBJ1-3; 10 bases map to TRBD1. Here the CDR3 DNA reads TGTGCCAGTAAGGTGCACTCGGACAGGGGGATTGGCACCATATATTTT. It translates to CASKVHSDRGIGTIYF. The complete variable domain, with remaining parts taken from reference TRBV19 and TRBJ1-3, reads DGGITQSPKYLFRKEGQNVTLSCEQNLNHDAMYWYRQDPGQGLRLIYYSQIVNDFQKGDIAEGYSVSREKKESFPLTVTSAQKNPTAFYLCASKVHSDRGIGTIYFGEGSWLTVV.